The entry below gives a single TCR beta chain sequence along with its context. Its antigen remains unknown. The data belong to a study of cytomegalovirus exposure and HLA in healthy donors. Study results and limitations: The only immune exposure information that was available was CMV serostatus. Donors were assumed by presence/absence analyses to have roughly uniform sequencing depth. The classifier reportedly diagnosed cytomegalovirus status with high sensitivity and specificity. Most TCR sequences were seen very rarely across donors, but some public TCRs occurred in many.

Researchers ran the PCR with 60 Vbeta and 13 Jbeta primers. Profiling relied on immunoSEQ multiplex PCR, and the TCRdb table lists in-frame clones only, not all of them. The repertoire holds 84,000 or so clones, with around 77% as singletons. CDR1 is SQVTM, CDR2 ANQGSEA, per germline. This CDR3 region has 13 residues. V was clipped by 4 bases and J by 7 bases, with 16 bases between them. This clonotype was obtained from a man younger than 40 in good health and CMV-seronegative. The chain carries TRBV29-1 and TRBJ1-1, with unresolved D. The sample was PBMCs. Written as DNA, the CDR3 is TGCAGCGTTGGGGCACCCCAGATGGGTGAAGCTTTCTTT. It yields the protein CSVGAPQMGEAFF.